Reported below is one T cell receptor (beta chain). Its antigen is not identified. The entry originates in a study of T cells after yellow fever vaccination. 5'RACE template switching added a universal primer site and UMIs to TCR cDNA. TCRdb processed the 5' RACE reads anew with MiXCR; each CDR3 protein has one entry. The data contain roughly 260,000 distinct CDR3 sequences, over 10% of them seen just once; the ten biggest clones take up less than 0.55%. CDR1 and CDR2 from the germline V gene are MNHEY and SVGAGI. The CDR3 consists of 15 residues. Trimming took 2 bases from V and 2 from J, leaving 10 bases between them. Study-wide results and caveats: The CD4 and CD8 compartments had a small share of their clonotypes in common. Subsequent booster samples again held most clones from primary vaccination (more than 95% CD4, about 90% CD8).

V is TRBV6-5 and J is TRBJ1-5; D remains ambiguous. The sequencing here drew on CD4+ T cells sorted from PBMCs, taken 45 days after the yellow fever booster vaccination. This TCR derives from a man younger than 45 who received the YFV17D yellow fever vaccine. CDR3 nucleotides: TGTGCCAGCAGTTACACGGACCGAGGCAATCAGCCCCAGCATTTT. Its translation is CASSYTDRGNQPQHF.